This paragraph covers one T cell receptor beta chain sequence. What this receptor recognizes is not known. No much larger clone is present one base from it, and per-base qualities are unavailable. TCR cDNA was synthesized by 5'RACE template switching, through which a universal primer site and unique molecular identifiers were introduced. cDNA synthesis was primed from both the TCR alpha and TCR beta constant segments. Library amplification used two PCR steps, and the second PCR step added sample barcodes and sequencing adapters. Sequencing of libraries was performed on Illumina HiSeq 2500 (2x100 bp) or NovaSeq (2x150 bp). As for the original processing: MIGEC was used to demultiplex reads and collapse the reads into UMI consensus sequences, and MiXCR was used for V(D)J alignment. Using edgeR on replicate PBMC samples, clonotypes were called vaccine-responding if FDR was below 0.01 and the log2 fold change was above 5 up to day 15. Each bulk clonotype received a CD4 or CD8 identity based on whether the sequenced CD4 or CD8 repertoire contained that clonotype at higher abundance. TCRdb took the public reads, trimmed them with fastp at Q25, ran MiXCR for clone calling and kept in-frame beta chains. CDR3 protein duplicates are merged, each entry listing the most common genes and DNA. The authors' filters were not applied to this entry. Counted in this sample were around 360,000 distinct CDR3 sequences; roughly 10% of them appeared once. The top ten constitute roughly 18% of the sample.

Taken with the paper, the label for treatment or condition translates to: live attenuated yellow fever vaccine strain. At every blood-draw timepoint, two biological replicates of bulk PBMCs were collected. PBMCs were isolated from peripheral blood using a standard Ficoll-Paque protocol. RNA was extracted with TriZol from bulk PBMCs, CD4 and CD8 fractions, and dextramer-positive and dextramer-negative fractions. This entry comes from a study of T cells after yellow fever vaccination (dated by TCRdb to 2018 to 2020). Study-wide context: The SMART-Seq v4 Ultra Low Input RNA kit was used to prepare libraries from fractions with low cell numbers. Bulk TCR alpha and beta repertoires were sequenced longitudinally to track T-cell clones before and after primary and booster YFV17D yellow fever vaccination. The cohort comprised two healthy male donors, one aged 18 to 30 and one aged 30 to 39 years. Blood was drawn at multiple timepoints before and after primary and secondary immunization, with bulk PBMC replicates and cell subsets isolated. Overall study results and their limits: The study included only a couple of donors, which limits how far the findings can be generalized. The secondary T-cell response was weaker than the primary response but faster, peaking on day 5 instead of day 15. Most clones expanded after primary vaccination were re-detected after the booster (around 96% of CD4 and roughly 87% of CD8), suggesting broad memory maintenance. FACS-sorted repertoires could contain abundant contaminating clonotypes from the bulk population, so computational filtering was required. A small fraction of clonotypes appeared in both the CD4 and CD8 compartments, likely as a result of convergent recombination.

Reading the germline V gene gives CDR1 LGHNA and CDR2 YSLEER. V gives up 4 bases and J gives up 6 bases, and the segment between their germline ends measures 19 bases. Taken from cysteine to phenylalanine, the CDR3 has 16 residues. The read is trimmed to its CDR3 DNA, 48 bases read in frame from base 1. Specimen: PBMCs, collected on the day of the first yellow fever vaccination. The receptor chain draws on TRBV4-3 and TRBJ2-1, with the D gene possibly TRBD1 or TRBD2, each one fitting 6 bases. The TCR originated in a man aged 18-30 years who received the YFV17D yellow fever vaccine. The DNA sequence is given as TGCGCCAGCAGCCGCGGTACGGGGGCCGGTCCCAATGAGCAGTTCTTC. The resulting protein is CASSRGTGAGPNEQFF.